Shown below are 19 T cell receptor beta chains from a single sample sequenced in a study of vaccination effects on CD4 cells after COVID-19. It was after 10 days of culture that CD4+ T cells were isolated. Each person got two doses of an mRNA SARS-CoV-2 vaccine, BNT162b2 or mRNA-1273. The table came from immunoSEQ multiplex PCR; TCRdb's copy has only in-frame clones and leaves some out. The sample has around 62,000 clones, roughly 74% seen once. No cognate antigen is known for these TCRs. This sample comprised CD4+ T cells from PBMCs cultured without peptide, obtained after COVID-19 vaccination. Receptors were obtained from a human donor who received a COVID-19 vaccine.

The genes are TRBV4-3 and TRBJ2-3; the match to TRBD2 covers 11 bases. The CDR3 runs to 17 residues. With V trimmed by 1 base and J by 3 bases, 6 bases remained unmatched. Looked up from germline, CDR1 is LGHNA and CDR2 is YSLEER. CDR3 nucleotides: TGCGCCAGCAGCCAAGTATTAGCGGGGGGGAAGACAGATACGCAGTATTTT. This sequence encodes CASSQVLAGGKTDTQYF.

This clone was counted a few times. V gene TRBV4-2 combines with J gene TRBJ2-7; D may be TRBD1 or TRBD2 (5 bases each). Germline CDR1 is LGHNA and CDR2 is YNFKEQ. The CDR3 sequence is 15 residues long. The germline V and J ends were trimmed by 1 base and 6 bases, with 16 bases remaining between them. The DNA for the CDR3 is TGTGCCAGCAGCCAAGTGTATGGGGGTACAATCGAGCAGTACGTC. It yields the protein CASSQVYGGTIEQYV.

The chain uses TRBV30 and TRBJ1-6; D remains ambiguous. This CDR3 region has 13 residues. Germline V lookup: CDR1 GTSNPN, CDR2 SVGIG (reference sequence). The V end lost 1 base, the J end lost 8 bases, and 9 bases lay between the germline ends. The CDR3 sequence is CAWSDRTHSPLHF. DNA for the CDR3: TGTGCCTGGAGTGACCGAACCCATTCACCCCTCCACTTT.

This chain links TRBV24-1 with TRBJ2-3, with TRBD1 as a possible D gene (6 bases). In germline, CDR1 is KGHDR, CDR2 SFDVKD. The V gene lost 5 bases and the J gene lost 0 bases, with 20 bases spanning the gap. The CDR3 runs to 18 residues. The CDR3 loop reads CATSGKGQSQGSTDTQYF. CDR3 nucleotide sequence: TGTGCCACCAGTGGAAAGGGACAATCCCAAGGGAGCACAGATACGCAGTATTTT.

The CDR3 sequence is CASRSGTERMNTEAFF. CDR3 nucleotide sequence: TGCGCCAGCAGGTCCGGGACAGAGAGGATGAACACTGAAGCTTTCTTT. The chain employs TRBV5-1 and TRBJ1-1; TRBD1 aligns across 7 bases. V dropped 5 bases and J dropped 0; count of bases not matched to a gene: 10. The germline V gene encodes CDR1 SGHRS and CDR2 YFSETQ. The CDR3 extends over 16 amino acids. The entire variable domain, with the rest obtained from reference TRBV5-1 and TRBJ1-1, is as follows: KAGVTQTPRYLIKTRGQQVTLSCSPISGHRSVSWYQQTPGQGLQFLFEYFSETQRNKGNFPGRFSGRQFSNSRSEMNVSTLELGDSALYLCASRSGTERMNTEAFFGQGTRLTVV.

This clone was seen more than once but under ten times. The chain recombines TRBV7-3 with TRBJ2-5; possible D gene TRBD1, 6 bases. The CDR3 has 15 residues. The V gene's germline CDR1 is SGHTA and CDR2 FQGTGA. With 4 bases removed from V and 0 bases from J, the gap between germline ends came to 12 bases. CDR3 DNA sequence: TGTGCCAGCAGCTCCAACGGACAGTACCAAGAGACCCAGTACTTC. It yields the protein CASSSNGQYQETQYF.

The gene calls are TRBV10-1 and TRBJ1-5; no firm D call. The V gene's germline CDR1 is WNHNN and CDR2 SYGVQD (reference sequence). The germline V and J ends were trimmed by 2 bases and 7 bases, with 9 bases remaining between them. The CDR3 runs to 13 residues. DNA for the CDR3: TGCGCCAGCAGTGAGCAGGTATGGCAGCCCCAGCATTTT. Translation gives CASSEQVWQPQHF.

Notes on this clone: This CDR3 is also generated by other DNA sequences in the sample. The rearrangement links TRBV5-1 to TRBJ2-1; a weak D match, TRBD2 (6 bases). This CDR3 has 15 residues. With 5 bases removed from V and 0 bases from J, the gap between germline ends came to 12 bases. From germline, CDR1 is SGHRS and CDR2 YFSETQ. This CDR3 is CASRFSGSSYNEQFF. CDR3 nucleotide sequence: TGCGCCAGCAGGTTTAGCGGCAGCTCCTACAATGAGCAGTTCTTC.

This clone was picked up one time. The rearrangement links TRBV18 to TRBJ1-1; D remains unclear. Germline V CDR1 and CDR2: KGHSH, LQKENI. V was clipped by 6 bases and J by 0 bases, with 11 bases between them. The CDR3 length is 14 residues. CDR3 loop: CASSQAILNTEAFF. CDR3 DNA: TGTGCCAGCTCGCAAGCGATTTTGAACACTGAAGCTTTCTTT.

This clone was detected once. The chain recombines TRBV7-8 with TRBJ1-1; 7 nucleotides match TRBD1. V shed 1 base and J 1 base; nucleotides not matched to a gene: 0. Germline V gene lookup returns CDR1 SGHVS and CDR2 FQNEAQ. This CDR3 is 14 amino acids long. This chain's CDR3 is CASSLGQGNTEAFF. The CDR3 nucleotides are TGTGCCAGCAGCTTAGGACAGGGGAACACTGAAGCTTTCTTT.

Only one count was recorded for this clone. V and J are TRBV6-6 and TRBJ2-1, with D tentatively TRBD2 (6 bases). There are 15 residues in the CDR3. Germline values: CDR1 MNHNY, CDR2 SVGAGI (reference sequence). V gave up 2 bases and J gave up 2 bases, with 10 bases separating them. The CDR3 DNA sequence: TGTGCCAGCAGTTACAGGGAGGTAGCCTACAATGAGCAGTTCTTC. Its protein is CASSYREVAYNEQFF.

CDR3 in amino acids: CASSTLQLQGEKLFF. The CDR3 bases are TGTGCCAGTAGTACCCTCCAGTTACAGGGCGAAAAACTGTTTTTT. The chain couples TRBV19 to TRBJ1-4; perhaps TRBD1 as D (6 bases). V was pared by 4 bases and J by 8 bases, with 17 bases between. There are 15 residues in the CDR3. CDR1 LNHDA and CDR2 SQIVND come from the germline V gene (reference sequence).

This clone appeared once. The CDR3 DNA reads as TGTGCCAGCAGCCAAGACCGGAACCAAGAGACCCAGTACTTC. Its translation is CASSQDRNQETQYF. The chain combines TRBV14 with TRBJ2-5; no clear D gene. The V gene lost 0 bases and the J gene lost 0 bases, with 5 bases spanning the gap. Germline V lookup: CDR1 SGHDN, CDR2 FVKESK. CDR3 length: 14 residues.

The CDR3 coding sequence is TGTGCCAGCAGCTTAGCGCTCGGCGCCCCCCGGACAGATACGCAGTATTTT. It translates to CASSLALGAPRTDTQYF. V gene TRBV7-2 combines with J gene TRBJ2-3; D not resolved. The V and J ends lost 0 bases and 3 bases respectively, with 16 bases between them. This CDR3 contains 17 residues. Germline loops: CDR1 SGHTA, CDR2 FQGNSA.

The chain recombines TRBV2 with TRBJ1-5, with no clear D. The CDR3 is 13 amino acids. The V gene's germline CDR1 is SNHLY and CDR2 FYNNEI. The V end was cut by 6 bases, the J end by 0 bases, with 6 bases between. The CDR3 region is CASRADSNQPQHF. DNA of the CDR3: TGTGCCAGCAGGGCGGATAGCAATCAGCCCCAGCATTTT. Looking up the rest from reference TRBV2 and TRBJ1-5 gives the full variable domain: EPEVTQTPSHQVTQMGQEVILRCVPISNHLYFYWYRQILGQKVEFLVSFYNNEISEKSEIFDDQFSVERPDGSNFTLKIRSTKLEDSAMYFCASRADSNQPQHFGDGTRLSIL.

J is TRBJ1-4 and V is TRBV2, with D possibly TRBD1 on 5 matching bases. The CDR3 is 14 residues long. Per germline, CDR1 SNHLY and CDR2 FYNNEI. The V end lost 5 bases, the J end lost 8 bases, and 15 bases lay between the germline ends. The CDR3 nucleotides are TGTGCCAGCAGTCTCACAGGAGGAGACGAAAAACTGTTTTTT. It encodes CASSLTGGDEKLFF.

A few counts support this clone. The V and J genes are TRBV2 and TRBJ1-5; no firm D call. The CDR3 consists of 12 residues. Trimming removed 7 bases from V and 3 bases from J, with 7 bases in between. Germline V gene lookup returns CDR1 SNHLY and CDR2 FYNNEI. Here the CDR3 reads CASNPPNQPQHF. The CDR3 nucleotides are TGTGCCAGCAACCCTCCCAATCAGCCCCAGCATTTT.

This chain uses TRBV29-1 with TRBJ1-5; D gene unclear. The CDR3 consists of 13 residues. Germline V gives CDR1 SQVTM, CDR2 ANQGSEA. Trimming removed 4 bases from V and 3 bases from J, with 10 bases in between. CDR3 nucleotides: TGCAGCGTTGGGGCAGACGTCAATCAGCCCCAGCATTTT. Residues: CSVGADVNQPQHF.

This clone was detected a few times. The CDR3 nucleotides are TGCGCCAGCAGCTTGGTGGGGGGGGCCGAGGGTTACGAGCAGTACGTC. This sequence encodes CASSLVGGAEGYEQYV. The chain carries TRBV5-1 and TRBJ2-7, with D possibly matching TRBD2 (7 bases). There are 16 residues in the CDR3. Germline-derived CDR1 and CDR2 are SGHRS and YFSETQ. The V end lost 0 bases, the J end lost 4 bases, and 17 bases lay between the germline ends.